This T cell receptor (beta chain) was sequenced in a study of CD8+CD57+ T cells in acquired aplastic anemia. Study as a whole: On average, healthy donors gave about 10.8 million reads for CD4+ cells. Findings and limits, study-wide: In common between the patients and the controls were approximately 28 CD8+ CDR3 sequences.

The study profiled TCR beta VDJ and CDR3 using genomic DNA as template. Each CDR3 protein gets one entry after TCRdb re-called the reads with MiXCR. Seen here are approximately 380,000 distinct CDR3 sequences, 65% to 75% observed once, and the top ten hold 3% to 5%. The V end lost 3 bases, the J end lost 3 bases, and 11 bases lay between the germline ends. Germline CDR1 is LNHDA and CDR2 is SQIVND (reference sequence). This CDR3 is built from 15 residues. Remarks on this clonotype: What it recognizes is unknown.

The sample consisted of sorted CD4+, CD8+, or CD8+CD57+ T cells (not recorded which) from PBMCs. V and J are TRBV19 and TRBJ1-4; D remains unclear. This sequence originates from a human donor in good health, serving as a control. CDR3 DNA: TGTGCCAGTAGTATTACATCGGGGTCTAATGAAAAACTGTTTTTT. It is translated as CASSITSGSNEKLFF.